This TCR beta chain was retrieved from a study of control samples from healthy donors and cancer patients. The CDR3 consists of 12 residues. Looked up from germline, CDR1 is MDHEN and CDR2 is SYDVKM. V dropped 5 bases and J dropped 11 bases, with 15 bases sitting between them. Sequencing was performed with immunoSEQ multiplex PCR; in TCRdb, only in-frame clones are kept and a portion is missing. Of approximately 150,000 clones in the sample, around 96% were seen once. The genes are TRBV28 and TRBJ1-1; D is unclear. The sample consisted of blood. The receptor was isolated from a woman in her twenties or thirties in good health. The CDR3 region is CASSLRAARAFF. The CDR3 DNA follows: TGTGCCAGCAGTCTCCGGGCAGCCAGGGCTTTCTTT.